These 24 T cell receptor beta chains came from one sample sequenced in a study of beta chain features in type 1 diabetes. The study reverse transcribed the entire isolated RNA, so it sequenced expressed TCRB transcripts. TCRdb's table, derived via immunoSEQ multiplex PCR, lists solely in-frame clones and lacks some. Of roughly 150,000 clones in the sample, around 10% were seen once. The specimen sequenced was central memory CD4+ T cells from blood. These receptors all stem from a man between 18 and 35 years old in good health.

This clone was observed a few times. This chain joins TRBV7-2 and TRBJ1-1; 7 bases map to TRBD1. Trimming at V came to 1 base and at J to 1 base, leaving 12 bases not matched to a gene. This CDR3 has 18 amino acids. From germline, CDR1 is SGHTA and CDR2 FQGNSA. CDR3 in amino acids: CASSLDSSGTAQNTEAFF. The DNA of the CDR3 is TGTGCCAGCAGCTTAGATAGTTCAGGGACAGCGCAGAACACTGAAGCTTTCTTT.

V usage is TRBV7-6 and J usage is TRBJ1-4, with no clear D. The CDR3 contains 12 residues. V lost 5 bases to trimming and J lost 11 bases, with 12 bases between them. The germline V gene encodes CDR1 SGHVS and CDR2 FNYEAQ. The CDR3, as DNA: TGTGCCAGCAGCGGACCCGACCCTAAACTGTTTTTT. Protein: CASSGPDPKLFF.

The CDR3 sequence: CASSFGPGQVTDTQYF. Written as DNA, the CDR3 is TGTGCCAGCAGCTTTGGTCCGGGACAGGTCACAGATACGCAGTATTTT. The chain carries TRBV7-3 and TRBJ2-3; 8 bases match TRBD1. CDR3 size: 16 residues. After removal of 3 bases from V and 2 bases from J, the junction contained 7 bases not matched to a gene. CDR1 and CDR2 from the germline V gene are SGHTA and FQGTGA.

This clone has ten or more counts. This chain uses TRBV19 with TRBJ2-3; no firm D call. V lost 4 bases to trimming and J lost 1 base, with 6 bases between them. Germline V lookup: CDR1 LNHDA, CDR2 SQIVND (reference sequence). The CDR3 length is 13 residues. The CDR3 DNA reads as TGTGCCAGTAGTACCTCGCGCACAGATACGCAGTATTTT. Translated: CASSTSRTDTQYF.

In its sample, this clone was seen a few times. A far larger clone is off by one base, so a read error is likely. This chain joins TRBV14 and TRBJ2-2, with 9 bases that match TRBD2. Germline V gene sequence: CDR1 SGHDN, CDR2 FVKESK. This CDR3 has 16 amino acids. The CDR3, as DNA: TGTGCCCGCAGCCTCCAGACTAGCGGGAACACCGGGGAGCTGTTTTTT. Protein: CARSLQTSGNTGELFF.

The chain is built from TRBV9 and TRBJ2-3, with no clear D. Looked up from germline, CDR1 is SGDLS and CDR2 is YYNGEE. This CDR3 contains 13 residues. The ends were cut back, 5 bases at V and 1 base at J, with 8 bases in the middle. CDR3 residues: CASSSSGTDTQYF. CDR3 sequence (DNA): TGTGCCAGCAGTTCCTCCGGCACAGATACGCAGTATTTT.

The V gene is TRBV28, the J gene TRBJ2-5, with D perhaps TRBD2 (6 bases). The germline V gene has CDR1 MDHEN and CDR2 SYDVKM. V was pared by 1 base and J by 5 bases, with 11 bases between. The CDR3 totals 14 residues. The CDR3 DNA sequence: TGTGCCAGCAGTTTATTGGGGGGTATGGAGACCCAGTACTTC. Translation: CASSLLGGMETQYF.

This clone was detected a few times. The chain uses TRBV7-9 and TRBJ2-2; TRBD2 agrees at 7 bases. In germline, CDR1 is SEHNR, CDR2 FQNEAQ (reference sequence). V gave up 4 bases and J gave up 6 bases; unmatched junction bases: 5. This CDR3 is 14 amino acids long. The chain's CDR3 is CASSSLLASGELFF. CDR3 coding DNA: TGTGCCAGCAGCTCCCTACTAGCGTCCGGGGAGCTGTTTTTT.

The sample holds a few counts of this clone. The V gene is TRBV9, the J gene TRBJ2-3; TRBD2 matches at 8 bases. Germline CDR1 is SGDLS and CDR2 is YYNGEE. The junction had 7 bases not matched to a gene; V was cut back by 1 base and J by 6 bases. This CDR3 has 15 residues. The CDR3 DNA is TGTGCCAGCAGCGTAAATCCAGCGGGGGAGGATACGCAGTATTTT. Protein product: CASSVNPAGEDTQYF. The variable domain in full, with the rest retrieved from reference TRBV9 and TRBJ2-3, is DSGVTQTPKHLITATGQRVTLRCSPRSGDLSVYWYQQSLDQGLQFLIQYYNGEERAKGNILERFSAQQFPDLHSELNLSSLELGDSALYFCASSVNPAGEDTQYFGPGTRLTVL.

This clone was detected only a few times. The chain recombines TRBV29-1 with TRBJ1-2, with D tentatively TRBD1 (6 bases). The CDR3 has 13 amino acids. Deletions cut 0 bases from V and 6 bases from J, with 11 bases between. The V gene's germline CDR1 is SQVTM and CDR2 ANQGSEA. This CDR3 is CSVEDQQGHGYTF. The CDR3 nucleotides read TGCAGCGTTGAAGACCAACAGGGACATGGCTACACCTTC.

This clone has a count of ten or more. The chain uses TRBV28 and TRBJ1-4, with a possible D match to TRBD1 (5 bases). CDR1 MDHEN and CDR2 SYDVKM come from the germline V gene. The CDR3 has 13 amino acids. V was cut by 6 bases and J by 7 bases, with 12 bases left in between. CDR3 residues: CASRLGTVEKLFF. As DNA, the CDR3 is TGTGCCAGCAGGCTAGGGACGGTTGAAAAACTGTTTTTT.

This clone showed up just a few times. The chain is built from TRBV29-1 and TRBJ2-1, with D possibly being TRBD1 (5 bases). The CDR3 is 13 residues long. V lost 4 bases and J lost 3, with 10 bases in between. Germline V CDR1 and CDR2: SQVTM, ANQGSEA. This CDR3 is CSVGAGYYNEQFF. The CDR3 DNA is TGCAGCGTTGGGGCAGGGTACTACAATGAGCAGTTCTTC.

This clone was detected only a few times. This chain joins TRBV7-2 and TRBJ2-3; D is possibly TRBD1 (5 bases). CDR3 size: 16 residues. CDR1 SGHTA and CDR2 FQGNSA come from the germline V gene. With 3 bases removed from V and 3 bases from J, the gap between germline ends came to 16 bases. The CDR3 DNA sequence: TGTGCCAGCAGCTTGGGGCCGGGTGGCAGAACAGATACGCAGTATTTT. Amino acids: CASSLGPGGRTDTQYF.

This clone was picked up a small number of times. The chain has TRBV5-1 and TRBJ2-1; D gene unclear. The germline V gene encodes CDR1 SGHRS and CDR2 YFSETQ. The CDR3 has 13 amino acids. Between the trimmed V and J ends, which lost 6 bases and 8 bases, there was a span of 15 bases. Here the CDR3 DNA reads TGCGCCAGCAAGCCTGGACCGTGGGATGAGCAGTTCTTC. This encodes CASKPGPWDEQFF.

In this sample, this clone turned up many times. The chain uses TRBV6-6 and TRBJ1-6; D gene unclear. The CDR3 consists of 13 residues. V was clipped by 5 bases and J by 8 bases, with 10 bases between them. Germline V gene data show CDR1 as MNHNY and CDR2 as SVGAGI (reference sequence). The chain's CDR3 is CASSPGGYSPLHF. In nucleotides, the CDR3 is TGTGCCAGCAGTCCAGGAGGGTATTCACCCCTCCACTTT.

The CDR3 coding sequence is TGTGCCAGCAGCCTGGGACAGGGGGAAGCCTACGAGCAGTACTTC. Translated, it gives CASSLGQGEAYEQYF. This rearrangement joins TRBV7-2 to TRBJ2-7, with 11 nucleotides matching TRBD1. Trimming cost V 5 bases and J 2 bases; bases outside gene matches: 5. Germline V gene sequence: CDR1 SGHTA, CDR2 FQGNSA. This CDR3 is 15 amino acids long.

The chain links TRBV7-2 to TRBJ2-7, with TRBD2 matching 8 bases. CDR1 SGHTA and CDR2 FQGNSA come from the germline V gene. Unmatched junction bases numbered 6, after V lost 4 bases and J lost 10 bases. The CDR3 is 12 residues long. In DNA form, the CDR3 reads TGTGCCAGCAGCTCAACCAGCGGGAGACAGTACTTC. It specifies CASSSTSGRQYF.

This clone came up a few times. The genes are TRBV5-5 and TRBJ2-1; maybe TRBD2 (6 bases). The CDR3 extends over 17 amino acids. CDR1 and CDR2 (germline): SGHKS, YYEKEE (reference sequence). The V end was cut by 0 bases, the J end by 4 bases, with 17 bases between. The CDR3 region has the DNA TGTGCCAGCAGCTTGGCGACAGCCACGGAGGGGTACAATGAGCAGTTCTTC. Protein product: CASSLATATEGYNEQFF.

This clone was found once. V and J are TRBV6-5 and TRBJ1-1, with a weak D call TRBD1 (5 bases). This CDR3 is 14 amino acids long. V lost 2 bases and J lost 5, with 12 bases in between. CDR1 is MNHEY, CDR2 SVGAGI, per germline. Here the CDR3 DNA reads TGTGCCAGCAGTTACGGAGGGACGGGGACTGAAGCTTTCTTT. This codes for CASSYGGTGTEAFF.

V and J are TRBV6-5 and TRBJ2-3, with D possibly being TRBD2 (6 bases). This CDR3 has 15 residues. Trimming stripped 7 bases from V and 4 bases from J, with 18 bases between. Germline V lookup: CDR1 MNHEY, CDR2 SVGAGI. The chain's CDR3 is CASTRLGGVPDTQYF. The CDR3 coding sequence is TGTGCCAGCACTCGCCTGGGAGGCGTCCCAGATACGCAGTATTTT.

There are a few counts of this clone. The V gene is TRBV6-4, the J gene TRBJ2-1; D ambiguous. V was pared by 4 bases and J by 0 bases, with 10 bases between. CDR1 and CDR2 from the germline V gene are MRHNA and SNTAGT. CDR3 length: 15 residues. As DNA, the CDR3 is TGTGCCAGCAGTGCGGGCCCGAGCTCCTACAATGAGCAGTTCTTC. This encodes CASSAGPSSYNEQFF.

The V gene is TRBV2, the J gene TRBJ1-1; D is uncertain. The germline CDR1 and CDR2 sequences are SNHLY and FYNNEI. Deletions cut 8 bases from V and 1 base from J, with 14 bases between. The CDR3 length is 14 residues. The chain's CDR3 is CASDPDGRNTEAFF. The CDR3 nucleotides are TGTGCCAGCGACCCGGACGGAAGGAACACTGAAGCTTTCTTT. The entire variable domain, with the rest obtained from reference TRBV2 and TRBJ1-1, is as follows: EPEVTQTPSHQVTQMGQEVILRCVPISNHLYFYWYRQILGQKVEFLVSFYNNEISEKSEIFDDQFSVERPDGSNFTLKIRSTKLEDSAMYFCASDPDGRNTEAFFGQGTRLTVV.

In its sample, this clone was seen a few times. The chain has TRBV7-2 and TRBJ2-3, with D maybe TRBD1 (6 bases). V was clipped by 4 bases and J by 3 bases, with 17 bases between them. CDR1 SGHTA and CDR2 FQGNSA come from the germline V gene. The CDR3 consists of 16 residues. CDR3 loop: CASSWVGTGLTDTQYF. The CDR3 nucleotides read TGTGCCAGCAGCTGGGTCGGCACAGGGTTGACAGATACGCAGTATTTT. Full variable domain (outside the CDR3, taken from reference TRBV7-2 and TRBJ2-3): GAGVSQSPSNKVTEKGKDVELRCDPISGHTALYWYRQSLGQGLEFLIYFQGNSAPDKSGLPSDRFSAERTGGSVSTLTIQRTQQEDSAVYLCASSWVGTGLTDTQYFGPGTRLTVL.

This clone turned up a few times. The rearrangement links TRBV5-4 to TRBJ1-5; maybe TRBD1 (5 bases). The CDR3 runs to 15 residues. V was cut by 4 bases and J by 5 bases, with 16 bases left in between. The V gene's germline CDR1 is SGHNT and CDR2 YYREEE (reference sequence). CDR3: CASSPDGGSDQPQHF. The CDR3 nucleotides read TGTGCCAGCAGCCCTGATGGGGGGAGCGATCAGCCCCAGCATTTT.